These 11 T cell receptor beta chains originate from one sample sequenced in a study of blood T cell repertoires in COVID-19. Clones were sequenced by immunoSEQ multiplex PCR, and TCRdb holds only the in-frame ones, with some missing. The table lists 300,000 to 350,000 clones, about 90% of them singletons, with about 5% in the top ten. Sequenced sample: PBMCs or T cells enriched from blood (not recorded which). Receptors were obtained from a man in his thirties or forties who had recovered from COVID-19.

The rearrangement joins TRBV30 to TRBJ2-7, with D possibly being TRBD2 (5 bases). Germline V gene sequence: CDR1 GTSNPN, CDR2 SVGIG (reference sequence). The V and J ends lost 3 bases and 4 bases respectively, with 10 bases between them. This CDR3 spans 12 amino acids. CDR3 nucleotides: TGTGCCTGGAGCGAGCTAGCTTACGAGCAGTACTTC. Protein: CAWSELAYEQYF. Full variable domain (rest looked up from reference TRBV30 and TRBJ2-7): SQTIHQWPATLVQPVGSPLSLECTVEGTSNPNLYWYRQAAGRGLQLLFYSVGIGQISSEVPQNLSASRPQDRQFILSSKKLLLSDSGFYLCAWSELAYEQYFGPGTRLTVT.

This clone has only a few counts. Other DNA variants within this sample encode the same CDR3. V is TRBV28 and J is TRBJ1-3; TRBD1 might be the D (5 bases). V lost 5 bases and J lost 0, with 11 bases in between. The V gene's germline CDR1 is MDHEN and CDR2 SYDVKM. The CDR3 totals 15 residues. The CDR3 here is CASSPDTYSGNTIYF. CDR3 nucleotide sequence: TGTGCCAGCAGTCCGGACACCTACTCTGGAAACACCATATATTTT. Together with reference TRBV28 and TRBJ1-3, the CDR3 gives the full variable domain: DVKVTQSSRYLVKRTGEKVFLECVQDMDHENMFWYRQDPGLGLRLIYFSYDVKMKEKGDIPEGYSVSREKKERFSLILESASTNQTSMYLCASSPDTYSGNTIYFGEGSWLTVV.

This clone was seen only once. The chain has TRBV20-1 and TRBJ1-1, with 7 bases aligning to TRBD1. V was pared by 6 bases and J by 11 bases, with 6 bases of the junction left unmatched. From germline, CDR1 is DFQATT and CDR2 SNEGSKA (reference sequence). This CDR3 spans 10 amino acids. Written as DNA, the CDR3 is TGCAGTGCCGCTCAACAGGGGGCTTTCTTT. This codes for CSAAQQGAFF.

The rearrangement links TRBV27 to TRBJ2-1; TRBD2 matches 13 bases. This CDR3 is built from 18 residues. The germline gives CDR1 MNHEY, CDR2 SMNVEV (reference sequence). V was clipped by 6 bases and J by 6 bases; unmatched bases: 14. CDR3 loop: CASRLAGGPPSRGNEQFF. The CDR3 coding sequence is TGTGCCAGCAGACTAGCGGGGGGGCCACCGAGTCGAGGCAATGAGCAGTTCTTC.

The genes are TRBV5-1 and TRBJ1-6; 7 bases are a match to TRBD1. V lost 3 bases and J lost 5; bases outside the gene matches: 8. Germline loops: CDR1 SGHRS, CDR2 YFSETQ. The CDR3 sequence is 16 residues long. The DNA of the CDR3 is TGCGCCAGCAGCTGGGCTGCCGGGACAGATAATTCACCCCTCCACTTT. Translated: CASSWAAGTDNSPLHF.

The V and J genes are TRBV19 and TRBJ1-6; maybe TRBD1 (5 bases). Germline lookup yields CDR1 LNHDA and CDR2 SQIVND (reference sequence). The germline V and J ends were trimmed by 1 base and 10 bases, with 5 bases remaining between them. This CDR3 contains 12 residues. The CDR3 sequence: CASSIGGSPLHF. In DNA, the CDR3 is TGTGCCAGTAGTATAGGGGGCTCACCCCTCCACTTT.

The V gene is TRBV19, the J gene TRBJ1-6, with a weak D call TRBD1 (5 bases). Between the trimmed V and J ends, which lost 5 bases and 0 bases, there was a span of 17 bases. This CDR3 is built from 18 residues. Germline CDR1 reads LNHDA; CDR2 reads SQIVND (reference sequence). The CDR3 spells CASSVTGPRSSYNSPLHF. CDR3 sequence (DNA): TGTGCCAGTAGTGTCACAGGCCCCAGGAGCTCCTATAATTCACCCCTCCACTTT.

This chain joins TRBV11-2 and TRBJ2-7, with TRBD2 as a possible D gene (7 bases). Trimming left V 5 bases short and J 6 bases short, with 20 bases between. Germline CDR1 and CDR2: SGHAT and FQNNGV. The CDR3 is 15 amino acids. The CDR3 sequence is CASSLSRGGTGEQYF. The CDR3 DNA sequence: TGTGCCAGCAGCCTTAGTAGGGGGGGCACGGGCGAGCAGTACTTC.

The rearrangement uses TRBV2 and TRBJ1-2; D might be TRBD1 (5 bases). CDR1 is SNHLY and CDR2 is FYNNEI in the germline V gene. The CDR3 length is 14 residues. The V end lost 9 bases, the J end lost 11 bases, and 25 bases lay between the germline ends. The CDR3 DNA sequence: TGTGCCAGTAGCATCCAGGGCCTCGGAGTGGGATACACCTTC. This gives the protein CASSIQGLGVGYTF.

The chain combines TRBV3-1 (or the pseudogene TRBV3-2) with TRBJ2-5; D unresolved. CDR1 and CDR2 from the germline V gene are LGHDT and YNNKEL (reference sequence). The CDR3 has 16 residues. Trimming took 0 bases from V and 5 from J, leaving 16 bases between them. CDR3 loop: CASSQELSNPSETQYF. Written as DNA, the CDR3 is TGTGCCAGCAGCCAAGAACTGAGTAATCCCTCTGAGACCCAGTACTTC.

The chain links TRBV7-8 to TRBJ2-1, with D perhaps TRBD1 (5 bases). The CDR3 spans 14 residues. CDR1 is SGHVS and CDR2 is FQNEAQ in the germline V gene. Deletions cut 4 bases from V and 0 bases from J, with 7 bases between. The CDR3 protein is CASSSQGSYNEQFF. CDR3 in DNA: TGTGCCAGCAGCTCCCAGGGCTCCTACAATGAGCAGTTCTTC.